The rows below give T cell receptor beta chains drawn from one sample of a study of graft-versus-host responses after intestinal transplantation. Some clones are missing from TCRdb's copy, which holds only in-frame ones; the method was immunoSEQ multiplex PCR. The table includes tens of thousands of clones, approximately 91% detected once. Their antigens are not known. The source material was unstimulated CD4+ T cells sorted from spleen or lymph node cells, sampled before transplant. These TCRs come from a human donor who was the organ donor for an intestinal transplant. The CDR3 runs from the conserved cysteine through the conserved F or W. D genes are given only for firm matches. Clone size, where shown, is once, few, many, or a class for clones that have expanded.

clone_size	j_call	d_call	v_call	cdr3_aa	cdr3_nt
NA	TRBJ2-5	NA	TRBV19	CASSRGRGYEETQYF	TGTGCCAGTAGTCGGGGAAGGGGTTACGAAGAGACCCAGTACTTC
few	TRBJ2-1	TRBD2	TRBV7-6	CASSSFGASGRIF	TGTGCCAGCAGCTCCTTTGGGGCTAGCGGGAGAATCTTC
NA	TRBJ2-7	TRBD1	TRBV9	CASSVAGTGKGPYEQYF	TGTGCCAGCAGCGTAGCGGGGACAGGGAAAGGTCCCTACGAGCAGTACTTC
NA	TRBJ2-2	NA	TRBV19	CASRGASTGELFF	TGTGCCAGTAGGGGAGCGTCTACCGGGGAGCTGTTTTTT
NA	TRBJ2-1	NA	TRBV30	CAWSANSHTDNEQFF	TGTGCCTGGAGTGCTAATTCCCATACGGACAATGAGCAGTTCTTC
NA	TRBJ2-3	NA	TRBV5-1	CASSLWGREIPDTQYF	TGCGCCAGCAGCTTGTGGGGGCGGGAAATCCCAGATACGCAGTATTTT
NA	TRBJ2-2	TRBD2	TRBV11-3	CASSRTSGVNTGELFF	TGTGCCAGCAGCAGGACTAGCGGGGTGAACACCGGGGAGCTGTTTTTT
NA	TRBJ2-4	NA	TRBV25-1	CASSDFPSADIQYF	TGTGCCAGCAGTGACTTCCCTTCAGCCGACATTCAGTACTTC
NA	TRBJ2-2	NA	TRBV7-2	CASSGLAANTGELFF	TGTGCCAGCAGTGGTCTAGCTGCGAACACCGGGGAGCTGTTTTTT
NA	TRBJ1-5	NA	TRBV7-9	CASSFPGGVPSQPQHF	TGTGCCAGCAGCTTCCCGGGGGGGGTACCTTCCCAGCCCCAGCATTTT
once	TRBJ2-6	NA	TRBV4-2	CASSQDQRSGANVLTF	TGTGCCAGCAGCCAAGATCAGCGCTCTGGGGCCAACGTCCTGACTTTC
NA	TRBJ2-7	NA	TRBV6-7	CASSYPRLPWTAYEQYF	TGTGCCAGCAGTTACCCGCGACTACCTTGGACTGCCTACGAGCAGTACTTC
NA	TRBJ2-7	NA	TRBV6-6	CASGIQGPSYEQYF	TGTGCCAGCGGGATACAGGGCCCCTCCTACGAGCAGTACTTC
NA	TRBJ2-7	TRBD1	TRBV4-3	CASSQVSQGANEQYF	TGCGCCAGCAGCCAAGTGTCACAGGGGGCCAACGAGCAGTACTTC
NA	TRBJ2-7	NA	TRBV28	CASSSESAGHEYEQYF	TGTGCCAGCAGTTCTGAAAGCGCTGGGCATGAGTACGAGCAGTACTTC
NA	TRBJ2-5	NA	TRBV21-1	CASTPAQDQETQYF	TGTGCCAGCACCCCCGCTCAAGACCAAGAGACCCAGTACTTC
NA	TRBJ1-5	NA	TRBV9	CASSVGQGNQPQHF	TGTGCCAGCAGCGTCGGGCAGGGCAATCAGCCCCAGCATTTT
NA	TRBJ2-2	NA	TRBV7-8	CASSLDAGELFF	TGTGCCAGCAGCTTAGACGCCGGGGAGCTGTTTTTT
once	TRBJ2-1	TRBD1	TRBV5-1	CASSSTGTGLANEQFF	TGCGCCAGCAGCTCGACCGGGACAGGGTTGGCCAATGAGCAGTTCTTC
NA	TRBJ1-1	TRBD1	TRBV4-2	CASSRDTGGTEAFF	TGTGCCAGCAGCCGGGATACAGGGGGCACTGAAGCTTTCTTT
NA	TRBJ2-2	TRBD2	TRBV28	CATLPGLADTGELFF	TGTGCCACCCTCCCGGGACTAGCGGACACCGGGGAGCTGTTTTTT
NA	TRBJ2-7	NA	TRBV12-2	CASRLDLAGSGSGYEQYF	TGTGCAAGTCGCTTAGACTTAGCTGGGAGCGGGAGCGGATACGAGCAGTACTTC
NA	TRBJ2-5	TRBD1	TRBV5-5	CASSPAAGTGVREQYF	TGTGCCAGCAGCCCCGCTGCGGGGACAGGGGTTCGGGAGCAGTACTTC
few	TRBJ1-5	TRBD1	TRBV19	CASAPGQHQPQHF	TGTGCCAGCGCTCCGGGACAGCATCAGCCCCAGCATTTT
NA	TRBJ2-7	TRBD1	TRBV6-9	CASSYPGTGGYEQYF	TGTGCCAGCAGTTATCCCGGGACAGGCGGATACGAGCAGTACTTC
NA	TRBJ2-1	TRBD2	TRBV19	CASSIDLAGTGEQFF	TGTGCCAGTAGTATAGATCTAGCGGGAACGGGTGAGCAGTTCTTC
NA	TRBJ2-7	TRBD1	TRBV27	CASSRTGGFYEQYF	TGTGCCAGCAGCCGGACAGGGGGCTTTTACGAGCAGTACTTC
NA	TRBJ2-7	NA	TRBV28	CASSPGHSSYEQYF	TGTGCCAGCAGCCCGGGACATTCCTCCTACGAGCAGTACTTC
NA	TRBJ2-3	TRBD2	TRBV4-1	CASSQVPLAGGLTDTQYF	TGCGCCAGCAGCCAAGTCCCCCTAGCGGGCGGCCTCACAGATACGCAGTATTTT
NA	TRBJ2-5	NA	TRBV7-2	CASSLEGSRVGTQYF	TGTGCCAGCAGCTTAGAAGGGTCTCGGGTCGGGACCCAGTACTTC
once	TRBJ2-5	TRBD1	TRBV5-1	CASSLGLGTGETQYF	TGCGCCAGCAGCTTGGGGTTGGGGACAGGGGAGACCCAGTACTTC
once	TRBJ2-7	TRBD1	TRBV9	CASSEGQGLYEQYF	TGTGCCAGCAGCGAAGGACAGGGTTTATACGAGCAGTACTTC
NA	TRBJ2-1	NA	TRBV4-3	CASSQAVLEGEQFF	TGCGCCAGCAGCCAAGCGGTCCTAGAGGGTGAGCAGTTCTTC
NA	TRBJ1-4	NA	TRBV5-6	CASSLGPPGRGGEKLFF	TGTGCCAGCAGCTTGGGCCCGCCGGGACGGGGGGGCGAAAAACTGTTTTTT
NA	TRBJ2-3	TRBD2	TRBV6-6	CASTRTSGRDTQYF	TGTGCCAGCACCCGGACTAGCGGGCGCGATACGCAGTATTTT
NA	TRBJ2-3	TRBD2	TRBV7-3	CASSLTGGPDTQYF	TGTGCCAGCAGCTTAACGGGAGGGCCAGATACGCAGTATTTT
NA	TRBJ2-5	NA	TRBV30	CAWSVPWISETQYF	TGTGCCTGGAGTGTACCGTGGATATCAGAGACCCAGTACTTC
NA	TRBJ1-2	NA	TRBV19	CASRGLAGMAGYTF	TGTGCCAGTAGGGGTCTCGCAGGGATGGCTGGCTACACCTTC
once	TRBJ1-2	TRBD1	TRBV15	CATGTVQYGYTF	TGTGCCACCGGGACAGTTCAGTATGGCTACACCTTC
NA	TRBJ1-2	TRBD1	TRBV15	CATSRDRDRAGYTF	TGTGCCACCAGCAGAGACCGGGACAGGGCGGGCTACACCTTC
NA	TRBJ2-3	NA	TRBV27	CASSSGLFLTDTQYF	TGTGCCAGCAGTTCAGGACTCTTCCTCACAGATACGCAGTATTTT
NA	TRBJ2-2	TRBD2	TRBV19	CASIGLAGGPNTGELFF	TGTGCCAGTATCGGACTAGCGGGAGGGCCGAACACCGGGGAGCTGTTTTTT
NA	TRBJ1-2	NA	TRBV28	CASSLSGGGPANYGYTF	TGTGCCAGCAGTCTCTCCGGGGGGGGGCCAGCTAACTATGGCTACACCTTC
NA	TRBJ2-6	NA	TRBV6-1	CASSELREPGANVLTF	TGTGCCAGCAGTGAACTCAGGGAGCCTGGGGCCAACGTCCTGACTTTC
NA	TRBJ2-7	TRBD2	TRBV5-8	CASRTGLASSYEQYF	TGTGCCAGCAGGACGGGACTAGCCTCATCCTACGAGCAGTACTTC
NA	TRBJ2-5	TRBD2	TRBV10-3	CAISEDRLAGETQYF	TGTGCCATCAGTGAGGACAGACTAGCGGGAGAGACCCAGTACTTC
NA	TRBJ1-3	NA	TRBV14	CASSQRRSSGNTIYF	TGTGCCAGCAGCCAACGCAGGTCCTCTGGAAACACCATATATTTT
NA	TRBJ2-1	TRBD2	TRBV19	CASSPHRGSGRAWFHEQFF	TGTGCCAGTAGTCCGCATCGGGGTAGCGGGAGGGCCTGGTTCCATGAGCAGTTCTTC
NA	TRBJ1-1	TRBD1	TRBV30	CAWNPGQPNTEAFF	TGTGCCTGGAACCCGGGACAGCCGAACACTGAAGCTTTCTTT
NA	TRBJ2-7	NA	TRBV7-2	CASSLVPGTYEQYF	TGTGCCAGCAGCTTAGTCCCAGGTACCTACGAGCAGTACTTC
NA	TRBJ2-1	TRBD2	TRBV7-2	CASSLELAAGGLMVGEQFF	TGTGCCAGCAGCTTAGAGCTTGCCGCGGGAGGCCTTATGGTTGGTGAGCAGTTCTTC
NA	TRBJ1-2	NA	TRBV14	CASSPRLGLGYGYTF	TGTGCCAGCAGCCCCCGGTTGGGGTTGGGCTATGGCTACACCTTC
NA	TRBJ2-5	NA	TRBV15	CATSRDHQETQYF	TGTGCCACCAGCAGAGATCACCAAGAGACCCAGTACTTC
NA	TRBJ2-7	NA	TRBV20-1	CSASRAEQYF	TGCAGTGCTAGCAGGGCCGAGCAGTACTTC
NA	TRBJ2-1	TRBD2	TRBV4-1	CASSRRLAGEVHNEQFF	TGCGCCAGCAGCCGGAGACTAGCGGGAGAAGTACACAATGAGCAGTTCTTC